This passage covers 11 T cell receptor beta chains from one sample sequenced in a study of vaccination and CD4 T cells after COVID-19. An Oncomine TCR Beta short-read assay was used to sequence the DNA from cultured CD4+ T cells. Via MiXCR, TCRdb re-called the PCR reads, giving one row per CDR3 protein. Of about 15,000 distinct CDR3 sequences in the sample, around four fifths are singletons; the top ten hold about a tenth. No antigens are known for them. Treatment noted: roughly 11-day PBMC culture with coronavirus spike peptide pools or control peptides (ViraFEST assay). The specimen sequenced was CD4+ T cells from blood, cultured in vitro. Receptor source: a human donor who had recovered from COVID-19.

This clonotype was observed a few times. CDR3 coding DNA: TGTGCCAGCAGTTCTAACAGGGGACAGGGCAATCAGCCCCAGCATTTT. Its protein product is CASSSNRGQGNQPQHF. V gene TRBV12-3 or TRBV12-4 combines with J gene TRBJ1-5, with 8 bases that match TRBD1. With V trimmed by 4 bases and J by 2 bases, 7 bases remained unmatched. The CDR3 spans 16 residues.

This sequence joins TRBV19 and TRBJ2-3, with D unclear. The CDR3 totals 15 residues. Trimming took off 5 bases at V and 1 base at J, with 13 bases between the two ends. The germline V gene has CDR1 LNHDA and CDR2 SQIVND (reference sequence). The chain's CDR3 is CASSAPSVGTDTQYF. CDR3 DNA: TGTGCCAGTAGTGCGCCCTCCGTGGGCACAGATACGCAGTATTTT. Supplemented by reference TRBV19 and TRBJ2-3, the full variable domain reads DGGITQSPKYLFRKEGQNVTLSCEQNLNHDAMYWYRQDPGQGLRLIYYSQIVNDFQKGDIAEGYSVSREKKESFPLTVTSAQKNPTAFYLCASSAPSVGTDTQYFGPGTRLTVL.

V is TRBV5-4 and J is TRBJ2-7, with D possibly TRBD1 on 5 matching bases. The CDR3 contains 14 residues. V dropped 0 bases and J dropped 3 bases, with 10 bases sitting between them. Germline V CDR1 and CDR2: SGHNT, YYREEE (reference sequence). Here the CDR3 reads CASSLETEFYEQYF. The CDR3 DNA follows: TGTGCCAGCAGCTTGGAGACAGAATTCTACGAGCAGTACTTC.

The rearrangement links TRBV27 to TRBJ1-4; TRBD1 agrees at 9 bases. CDR3 length: 13 residues. J was trimmed by 10 bases and V by 1 base; bases with no gene match: 1. Germline V lookup: CDR1 MNHEY, CDR2 SMNVEV (reference sequence). As DNA, the CDR3 is TGTGCCAGCAGTTTATGGGACAGGGCAAAACTGTTTTTT. Its protein is CASSLWDRAKLFF. The whole variable domain, remainder taken from reference TRBV27 and TRBJ1-4, is EAQVTQNPRYLITVTGKKLTVTCSQNMNHEYMSWYRQDPGLGLRQIYYSMNVEVTDKGDVPEGYKVSRKEKRNFPLILESPSPNQTSLYFCASSLWDRAKLFFGSGTQLSVL.

The rearrangement uses TRBV24-1 and TRBJ2-5; 7 bases align to TRBD2. This CDR3 has 16 amino acids. CDR1 and CDR2 from the germline V gene are KGHDR and SFDVKD. Trimming at V came to 3 bases and at J to 5 bases, leaving 11 bases not matched to a gene. Written as DNA, the CDR3 is TGTGCCACCAGTGATCCTGGTGCGGGAGTGTGGGAGACCCAGTACTTC. It yields the protein CATSDPGAGVWETQYF.

The rearrangement links TRBV6-2 or TRBV6-3 to TRBJ1-5; the D gene is possibly TRBD1 (5 bases). The CDR3 is 16 residues long. In germline, CDR1 is MNHEY, CDR2 SVGEGT. Trimming took off 7 bases at V and 4 bases at J, with 20 bases between the two ends. DNA for the CDR3: TGTGCCAGCAAGGGTAAAGGGGCCCGGAGAAATCAGCCCCAGCATTTT. It codes for CASKGKGARRNQPQHF.

V and J are TRBV12-3 or TRBV12-4 and TRBJ1-6, with D maybe TRBD1 (6 bases). The CDR3 length is 13 residues. The V end was cut by 8 bases, the J end by 10 bases, with 15 bases between. The CDR3 protein is CASRQVSGSPLHF. The CDR3 region has the DNA TGTGCCAGCCGACAGGTCTCGGGATCACCCCTCCACTTT.

The genes are TRBV6-5 and TRBJ1-5; D might be TRBD1 (6 bases). The ends were cut back, 4 bases at V and 0 bases at J, with 16 bases in the middle. The CDR3 extends over 17 amino acids. Per the germline V gene, CDR1 is MNHEY and CDR2 is SVGAGI. CDR3 in DNA: TGTGCCAGCAGTTCAGGGGTTGGGCGGGGTAGCAATCAGCCCCAGCATTTT. This gives the protein CASSSGVGRGSNQPQHF.

The V call is TRBV29-1, the J call TRBJ1-2; possibly TRBD1 for D (6 bases). V was cut by 4 bases and J by 0 bases, with 15 bases left in between. Per germline, CDR1 SQVTM and CDR2 ANQGSEA. CDR3 length: 15 residues. CDR3 loop: CSVGGQRNTNYGYTF. The DNA of the CDR3 is TGCAGCGTTGGTGGACAGCGCAATACTAACTATGGCTACACCTTC.

The rearrangement joins TRBV20-1 to TRBJ1-5, with TRBD1 identical over 7 bases. With 3 bases clipped from V and 7 bases from J, the junction kept 6 bases outside the gene matches. CDR1 and CDR2 (germline): DFQATT, SNEGSKA (reference sequence). This CDR3 region has 13 residues. The CDR3 DNA is TGCAGTGCTAGTGGGACAGTTCGGCAGCCCCAGCATTTT. Translating it yields CSASGTVRQPQHF.

The chain joins TRBV11-3 to TRBJ2-1; TRBD2 matches 7 bases. The germline V gene encodes CDR1 SGHNT and CDR2 YENEEA. This CDR3 contains 13 residues. V dropped 5 bases and J dropped 3; count of bases not matched to a gene: 1. The CDR3 is CASSTGGYNEQFF. In DNA, the CDR3 is TGTGCCAGCAGCACGGGGGGCTACAATGAGCAGTTCTTC.